The 27 T cell receptor beta chains presented below share a single source sample, sequenced in a study of blood T cells in healthy people across ages. Then a second PCR, running about 6 to 11 cycles, was carried out with a sample-barcoded 5' primer and a J-beta primer mix. TCRdb reanalysed the 5' RACE reads using MiXCR and keeps one entry per CDR3 protein. The profile covers about 500,000 distinct CDR3 sequences, with less than 25% appearing a single time and 8.7% taken by the ten largest. These data were also filed under a second study, of T cells of mothers and their children.

The source material was blood. These receptors all stem from a boy younger than 18 in good health.

The gene calls are TRBV9 and TRBJ2-5; no clear D. TRBJ2-7 explains the end of the DNA better; the J call may be wrong. CDR1 is SGDLS and CDR2 is YYNGEE in the germline V gene. CDR3 size: 14 residues. CDR3 sequence reads: CASSTLDSPYEQYF. As DNA, the CDR3 is TGTGCCAGCAGCACCCTAGACTCCCCCTACGAGCAGTACTTC.

Comment on this clonotype: The junction differs from germline at one of its ends, possibly a read error. The CDR3 is CASSLRGTNEELFF. The CDR3 DNA reads as TGTGCCAGCAGCTTAAGGGGAACTAATGAAGAACTGTTTTTT. The rearrangement joins TRBV7-9 to TRBJ1-4; a possible D gene is TRBD1 (5 bases). The CDR3 has 14 residues. CDR1 is SEHNR and CDR2 is FQNEAQ in the germline V gene (reference sequence). The variable domain in full, completed from reference TRBV7-9 and TRBJ1-4, reads DTGVSQNPRHKITKRGQNVTFRCDPISEHNRLYWYRQTLGQGPEFLTYFQNEAQLEKSRLLSDRFSAERPKGSFSTLEIQRTEQGDSAMYLCASSLRGTNEELFFGSGTQLSVL.

The rearrangement uses TRBV7-3 and TRBJ1-3; D remains unclear. This CDR3 has 14 residues. CDR1 and CDR2 (germline): SGHTA, FQGTGA. V lost 1 base and J lost 4, with 8 bases in between. Here the CDR3 DNA reads TGTGCCAGCAGCTTAAATTCTGGGGGAAACACCATATATTTT. This codes for CASSLNSGGNTIYF.

The chain links TRBV7-9 to TRBJ2-7; 8 bases fit TRBD1. Germline V gene data show CDR1 as SEHNR and CDR2 as FQNEAQ (reference sequence). CDR3 length equals 15 residues. The V and J ends lost 4 bases and 2 bases, in that order; junction bases with no gene match: 7. This chain's CDR3 is CASSSLGQVTYEQYF. The CDR3 region has the DNA TGTGCCAGCAGCTCGTTGGGACAGGTCACCTACGAGCAGTACTTC.

This clonotype has just a few counts. The chain recombines TRBV28 with TRBJ2-1, with TRBD2 as a possible D gene (6 bases). Judging by the DNA end, TRBJ2-5 fits better; the J call may be wrong. The CDR3 covers 18 residues. Germline V gene lookup returns CDR1 MDHEN and CDR2 SYDVKM. The CDR3, as DNA: TGTGCCAGCAGTTGGGGTCCAGAGGGAGGTCCGAATCAAGAGACCCAGTACTTC. Translating gives CASSWGPEGGPNQETQYF.

The chain couples TRBV2 to TRBJ1-2, with TRBD1 matching over 7 bases. The CDR3 is made up of 15 amino acids. Looked up from germline, CDR1 is SNHLY and CDR2 is FYNNEI. The J segment lost 5 bases and the V segment lost 4 bases, leaving 10 bases of the junction unmatched. CDR3 bases: TGTGCCAGCAGTGTTGCCCCGGGACAGCCGTATGGCTACACCTTC. Its translation: CASSVAPGQPYGYTF.

This chain uses TRBV28 with TRBJ1-5; D remains unclear. The CDR3 length is 15 residues. Trimming removed 2 bases at V and 2 bases at J, with 10 bases between. The germline CDR1 and CDR2 sequences are MDHEN and SYDVKM. CDR3 sequence: CASSLRHFGNQPQHF. The CDR3 DNA is TGTGCCAGCAGTTTAAGACATTTTGGCAATCAGCCCCAGCATTTT.

A note on this clonotype: This clone may be a read error of a much larger clone one base away. This likely comes from a read error, as the CDR3 has no conserved phenylalanine or tryptophan at its end. The V gene is TRBV5-6, the J gene TRBJ1-5; perhaps TRBD1 as D (6 bases). CDR1 SGHDT and CDR2 YYEEEE come from the germline V gene. Trimming left V 4 bases short and J 4 bases short, with 9 bases between. There are 13 residues in the CDR3. CDR3 DNA sequence: TGTGCCAGCAGCCGCGACAGGAATCAGCCCCAGCATCTT. Its translation is CASSRDRNQPQHL.

The chain is built from TRBV6-5 and TRBJ2-7; D ambiguous. CDR1 and CDR2 from the germline V gene are MNHEY and SVGAGI. Deletions cut 2 bases from V and 7 bases from J, with 6 bases between. The CDR3 has 11 residues. The CDR3 reads CASSYLKEQYF. The CDR3 DNA reads as TGTGCCAGCAGTTACCTGAAAGAGCAGTACTTC.

Many counts were recorded for this clonotype. This chain links TRBV5-1 with TRBJ2-2, with no clear D. Trimming shortened V by 0 bases and J by 2 bases, and 8 bases separated the two germline ends. CDR1 SGHRS and CDR2 YFSETQ come from the germline V gene. This CDR3 is built from 15 residues. The DNA for the CDR3 is TGCGCCAGCAGCTTGGCCCAGACAAACACCGGGGAGCTGTTTTTT. Encoded protein: CASSLAQTNTGELFF.

This clonotype appeared many times. V and J are TRBV30 and TRBJ2-1, with a possible D match to TRBD2 (5 bases). The CDR3 has 15 residues. CDR1 is GTSNPN, CDR2 SVGIG, per germline (reference sequence). V lost 5 bases to trimming and J lost 0 bases, with 14 bases between them. The CDR3 here is CAWHKRTSSYNEQFF. CDR3 nucleotides: TGTGCCTGGCATAAACGCACTAGCTCCTACAATGAGCAGTTCTTC.

This CDR3 is CASRGAYRMNTEAFF. CDR3 coding DNA: TGTGCCAGCAGGGGGGCGTACCGGATGAACACTGAAGCTTTCTTT. V and J are TRBV2 and TRBJ1-1; weak D call: TRBD1 (6 bases). CDR1 SNHLY and CDR2 FYNNEI come from the germline V gene. This CDR3 comprises 15 residues. Between the trimmed V and J ends, which lost 6 bases and 0 bases, there was a span of 14 bases.

This clonotype has just a few counts. DNA of the CDR3: TGTGCCAGCAGTTGGGACGGTCGCCAAGAGACCCAGTACTTC. This gives the protein CASSWDGRQETQYF. The rearrangement uses TRBV6-1 and TRBJ2-5; either TRBD1 or TRBD2 may supply D (5 bases each). CDR3 length: 14 amino acids. The germline V gene encodes CDR1 MNHNS and CDR2 SASEGT. Trimming removed 5 bases from V and 1 base from J, with 11 bases in between.

The chain has TRBV18 and TRBJ2-5; TRBD1 agrees at 7 bases. The DNA end is more similar to TRBJ2-7, so the J call may be wrong. This CDR3 is 13 amino acids long. Germline V gene lookup returns CDR1 KGHSH and CDR2 LQKENI. The CDR3 DNA reads as TGTGCCAGCTCACCGAAGGGGGCATACGAGCAGTACTTC. It specifies CASSPKGAYEQYF.

This clonotype was seen more than once but under ten times. The chain links TRBV2 to TRBJ2-1, with D maybe TRBD1 (5 bases). CDR1 and CDR2 from the germline V gene are SNHLY and FYNNEI. Trimming cost V 3 bases and J 3 bases, with 12 bases left between them. The CDR3 length is 15 residues. The CDR3 sequence is CASSDPAGNYNEQFF. In DNA, the CDR3 is TGTGCCAGCAGTGATCCTGCAGGGAACTACAATGAGCAGTTCTTC.

The rearrangement joins TRBV6-5 to TRBJ1-4; D ambiguous. Germline CDR1 MNHEY, CDR2 SVGAGI. The V end lost 5 bases, the J end lost 5 bases, and 12 bases lay between the germline ends. CDR3 length: 14 residues. The CDR3 bases are TGTGCCAGCAGTCACCCGGGAGAAAATGAAAAACTGTTTTTT. As protein: CASSHPGENEKLFF.

This chain connects TRBV6-1 to TRBJ2-2; 10 bases are a match to TRBD2. V lost 7 bases and J lost 1; bases outside the gene matches: 3. The CDR3 covers 15 residues. CDR1 is MNHNS, CDR2 SASEGT, per germline. The CDR3 sequence is CASTRTSGNTGELFF. The CDR3 coding sequence is TGTGCCAGCACCCGGACTAGCGGGAACACCGGGGAGCTGTTTTTT.

In its sample, this clonotype was seen a few times. This chain links TRBV4-2 with TRBJ2-2; TRBD1 is a possible D gene (5 bases). CDR1 is LGHNA, CDR2 YNFKEQ, per germline. The V and J ends lost 1 base and 5 bases respectively, with 5 bases between them. This CDR3 has 13 residues. The CDR3 coding sequence is TGTGCCAGCAGCCAAGCAGGGACCGGGGAGCTGTTTTTT. Translating gives CASSQAGTGELFF.

This rearrangement joins TRBV29-1 to TRBJ2-1; TRBD2 aligns across 7 bases. J was trimmed by 3 bases and V by 5 bases; bases with no gene match: 19. Germline-derived CDR1 and CDR2 are SQVTM and ANQGSEA. The CDR3 is made up of 18 amino acids. The chain's CDR3 is CSVPRREPSGVHYNEQFF. In DNA form, the CDR3 reads TGCAGCGTTCCTCGGCGGGAACCTAGCGGAGTTCACTACAATGAGCAGTTCTTC.

This clonotype was counted a few times. The chain employs TRBV27 and TRBJ2-5; perhaps TRBD2 as D (6 bases). The DNA end is a closer match to TRBJ2-7, so the J assignment may be wrong. Germline CDR1 MNHEY, CDR2 SMNVEV (reference sequence). The CDR3 runs 14 residues. CDR3 sequence (DNA): TGTGCCAGCAGTCCCCCGGGGGACCCCTACGAGCAGTACTTC. It is translated as CASSPPGDPYEQYF.

The V and J genes are TRBV11-2 and TRBJ2-5, with D unresolved. This CDR3 is 13 amino acids long. CDR1 is SGHAT, CDR2 FQNNGV, per germline. V lost 5 bases to trimming and J lost 4 bases, with 11 bases between them. DNA of the CDR3: TGTGCCAGCAGCAGGGAACGAGGAGAGACCCAGTACTTC. It encodes CASSRERGETQYF. The full variable domain, completed using reference TRBV11-2 and TRBJ2-5, is EAGVAQSPRYKIIEKRQSVAFWCNPISGHATLYWYQQILGQGPKLLIQFQNNGVVDDSQLPKDRFSAERLKGVDSTLKIQPAKLEDSAVYLCASSRERGETQYFGPGTRLLVL.

This clonotype turned up a few times. This rearrangement joins TRBV14 to TRBJ2-1; 7 bases line up with TRBD2. Germline V lookup: CDR1 SGHDN, CDR2 FVKESK. The CDR3 is 15 amino acids. The V gene end was trimmed by 4 bases and the J gene end by 9 bases; junction bases not matched to a gene: 12. CDR3 amino acids: CASSPNAGAISEQFF. CDR3 DNA: TGTGCCAGCAGCCCCAACGCGGGAGCAATCAGTGAGCAGTTCTTC.

The chain joins TRBV12-3 or TRBV12-4 to TRBJ1-2; tentatively, D is TRBD1 (5 bases). The CDR3 covers 14 residues. V was cut by 3 bases and J by 7 bases, with 15 bases left in between. CDR3 in amino acids: CASSFPGVSGGYTF. In DNA form, the CDR3 reads TGTGCCAGCAGTTTCCCGGGGGTTTCGGGTGGCTACACCTTC.

This clonotype was seen a handful of times. The genes are TRBV6-1 and TRBJ2-3; possibly TRBD1 or TRBD2 for D (5 bases each). CDR1 MNHNS and CDR2 SASEGT come from the germline V gene. This CDR3 region has 17 residues. Trimming cost V 6 bases and J 0 bases, with 19 bases left between them. The CDR3 DNA sequence: TGTGCCAGCAGCGGAGGTTTGGGGCGGCCTAGCACAGATACGCAGTATTTT. Translating gives CASSGGLGRPSTDTQYF.

For this clonotype: The germline gene is not matched at one end of the junction; a read error may be the cause. V and J are TRBV4-3 and TRBJ2-7; D remains ambiguous. CDR3 length: 16 residues. Germline CDR1 LGHNA, CDR2 YSLEER. CDR3 residues: CASSQDRKGPGYEQHF. The DNA for the CDR3 is TGCGCCAGCAGCCAAGATAGGAAAGGACCCGGGTACGAGCAGCACTTC.

CDR3 in amino acids: CASSQGELSTDTQYF. DNA of the CDR3: TGCGCCAGCAGCCAAGGAGAGCTTAGCACAGATACGCAGTATTTT. The rearrangement links TRBV4-1 to TRBJ2-3; D gene unclear. V was shortened by 1 base and J by 0 bases, with 8 bases between the two germline ends. In germline, CDR1 is MGHRA, CDR2 YSYEKL. The CDR3 totals 15 residues.

This clonotype was seen more than once but under ten times. The chain recombines TRBV11-2 with TRBJ1-5; D gene unclear. Trimming pared 1 base from V and 4 bases from J, leaving 14 bases between. Germline CDR1 is SGHAT and CDR2 is FQNNGV. This CDR3 spans 16 amino acids. CDR3 in amino acids: CASSLGVEESNQPQHF. As DNA, the CDR3 is TGTGCCAGCAGCTTAGGGGTCGAGGAATCGAATCAGCCCCAGCATTTT.